This entry features one T cell receptor (beta chain) sequence. This clonotype appeared a few times. Its antigen remains unidentified. The sample holds no much larger clone one base away, and base qualities are not on file. Libraries came from PCR. Sequencing was carried out with an Illumina HiSeq 2500. To reduce PCR and sequencing biases, unique molecular identifiers were built into the TCR beta cDNA libraries. Every 1 to 10 million input T cells yielded some 500,000 cDNA molecules, meaning each molecule approximated one T cell. Patient libraries were prepared and sequenced with the same protocol used for the earlier healthy control dataset. Within a given batch, samples were prepared together, multiplexed and sequenced on the same HiSeq lane. As for the authors' bioinformatics: Raw barcoded reads were processed with MIGEC, discarding single-read molecular identifier groups before consensus assembly and CDR3 extraction. Clonotype tables were post-analysed with VDJtools, and diversity was normalized by down-sampling all datasets to the smallest sample size. Repertoire overlap clustering matched CDR3 amino acid but not nucleotide sequences to correct batch-related cross-sample contamination. The public sequencing data were trimmed at Q25 with fastp and processed into clonotypes with MiXCR by TCRdb, which kept only in-frame beta chains. For every CDR3 protein sequence, its rows merge into one entry that carries the most common genes and DNA. The authors' filters were not applied to this entry. This sample gives 450,000 to 650,000 distinct CDR3 sequences in total; around 44% of them show up just once. More than 1.5% of the sample goes to the ten largest clones.

This sample stems from a study of post-analysis software for immune sequencing data (dated by TCRdb to 2015 to 2017). For the study in its entirety: Disease courses on record covered relapsing-remitting, secondary progressive and progressive-relapsing multiple sclerosis, though some patients had no subtype annotation. The multiple sclerosis patient repertoires were compared with more than 9 previously published healthy control repertoires from donors aged 6 to 25 years. A subset of samples was prepared in parallel using single-end sample barcoding, then pooled and co-amplified after Illumina adapter ligation.

To demonstrate the VDJtools post-analysis software, TCR beta repertoires were profiled from the peripheral blood of roughly 12 young patients with multiple sclerosis. The patients with multiple sclerosis were children and adolescents between about 6 and 15 years of age. The CDR3 runs 14 residues from the cysteine to the phenylalanine. The only DNA kept is the CDR3, 42 bases in frame from the first base. V is cut by 1 base and J by 8 bases, and the space between the germline ends is 12 bases. From a lookup of the germline V gene, CDR1 and CDR2 are SGHTA and FQGNSA. Overall study results and their limits: Compared with controls, multiple sclerosis patients had significantly lower normalized Chao1 diversity, a finding suggesting substantial peripheral T-cell clonal expansion. The multiple sclerosis patient group was slightly younger than the control group. Four or five TRBV segments, including TRBV5-6, TRBV5-1 and TRBV20-1, were significantly more frequent in patients than controls. When samples were clustered directly using the F measure, samples prepared in the same batch co-clustered strongly, which prompted a batch-effect correction.

Material: blood. The rearranged segments are TRBV7-2 and TRBJ2-4; a tentative D call is TRBD1 (6 bases match). The TCR was taken from a girl aged 10-17 years with multiple sclerosis. The DNA sequence is given as TGTGCCAGCAGCTTAGAACAGGGCTATGACATTCAGTACTTC. Translated, this is CASSLEQGYDIQYF.